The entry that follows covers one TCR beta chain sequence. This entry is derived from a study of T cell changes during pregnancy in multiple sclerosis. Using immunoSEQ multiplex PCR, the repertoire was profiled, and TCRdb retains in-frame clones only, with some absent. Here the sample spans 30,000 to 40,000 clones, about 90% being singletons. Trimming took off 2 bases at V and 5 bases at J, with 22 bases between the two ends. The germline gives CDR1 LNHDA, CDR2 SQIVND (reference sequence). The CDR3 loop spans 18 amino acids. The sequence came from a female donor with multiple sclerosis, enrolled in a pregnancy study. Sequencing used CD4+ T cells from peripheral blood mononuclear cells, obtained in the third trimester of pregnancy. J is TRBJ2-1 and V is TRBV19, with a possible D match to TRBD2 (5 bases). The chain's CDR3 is CASSILVISTDFHNEQFF. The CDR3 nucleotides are TGTGCCAGTAGTATACTTGTCATTAGTACGGACTTCCACAATGAGCAGTTCTTC.